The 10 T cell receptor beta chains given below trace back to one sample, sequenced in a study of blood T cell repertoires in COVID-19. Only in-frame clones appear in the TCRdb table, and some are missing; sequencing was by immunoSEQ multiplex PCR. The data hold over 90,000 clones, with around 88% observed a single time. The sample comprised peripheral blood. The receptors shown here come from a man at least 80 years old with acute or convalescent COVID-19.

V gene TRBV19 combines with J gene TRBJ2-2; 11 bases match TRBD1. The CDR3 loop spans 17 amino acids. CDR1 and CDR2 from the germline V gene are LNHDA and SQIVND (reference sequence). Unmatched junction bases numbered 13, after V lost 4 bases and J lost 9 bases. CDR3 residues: CASSTTPDRGRPRELFF. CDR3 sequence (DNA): TGTGCCAGTAGTACCACCCCGGACAGGGGGCGACCACGGGAGCTGTTTTTT.

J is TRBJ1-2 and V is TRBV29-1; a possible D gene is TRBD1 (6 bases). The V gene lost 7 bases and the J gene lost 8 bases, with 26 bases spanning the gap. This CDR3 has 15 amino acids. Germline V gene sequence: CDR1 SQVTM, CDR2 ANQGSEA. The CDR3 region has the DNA TGCAGCGCCGGGAGGGGGTTGGAGGGACCTATGGGCTACACCTTC. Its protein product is CSAGRGLEGPMGYTF.

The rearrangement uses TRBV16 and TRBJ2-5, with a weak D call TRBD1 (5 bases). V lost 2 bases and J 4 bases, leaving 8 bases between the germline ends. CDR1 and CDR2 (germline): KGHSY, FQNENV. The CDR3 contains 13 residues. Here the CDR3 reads CASSQGQGETQYF. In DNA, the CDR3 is TGTGCCAGCAGCCAAGGACAAGGAGAGACCCAGTACTTC.

The CDR3 nucleotides read TGCGCCAGCAGCTTGGCGTCTGGCGGTTCCTACAATGAGCAGTTCTTC. Translation: CASSLASGGSYNEQFF. The chain has TRBV5-1 and TRBJ2-1; D ambiguous. Germline V gene lookup returns CDR1 SGHRS and CDR2 YFSETQ. The CDR3 loop spans 16 amino acids. Trimming left V 0 bases short and J 1 base short, with 11 bases between. The whole variable domain, remainder taken from reference TRBV5-1 and TRBJ2-1, is KAGVTQTPRYLIKTRGQQVTLSCSPISGHRSVSWYQQTPGQGLQFLFEYFSETQRNKGNFPGRFSGRQFSNSRSEMNVSTLELGDSALYLCASSLASGGSYNEQFFGPGTRLTVL.

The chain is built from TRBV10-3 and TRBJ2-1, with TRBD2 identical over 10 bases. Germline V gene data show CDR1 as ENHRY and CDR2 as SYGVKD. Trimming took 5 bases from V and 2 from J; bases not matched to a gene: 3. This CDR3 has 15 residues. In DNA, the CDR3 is TGTGCCATCAGTCAAGCGGGAGGGCCCTACAATGAGCAGTTCTTC. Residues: CAISQAGGPYNEQFF.

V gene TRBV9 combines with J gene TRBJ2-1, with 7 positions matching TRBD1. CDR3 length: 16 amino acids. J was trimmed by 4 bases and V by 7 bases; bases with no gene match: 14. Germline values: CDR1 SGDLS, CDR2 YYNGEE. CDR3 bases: TGTGCCAGCGGAAAGGGGGCTTCAGCCCCTTACAATGAGCAGTTCTTC. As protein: CASGKGASAPYNEQFF.

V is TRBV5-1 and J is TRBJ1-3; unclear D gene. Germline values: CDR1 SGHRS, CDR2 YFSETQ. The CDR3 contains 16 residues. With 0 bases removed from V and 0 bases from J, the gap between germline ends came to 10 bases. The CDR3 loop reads CASSLDSLNSGNTIYF. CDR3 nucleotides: TGCGCCAGCAGCTTGGACAGTCTAAACTCTGGAAACACCATATATTTT. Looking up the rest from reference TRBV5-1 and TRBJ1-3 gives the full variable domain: KAGVTQTPRYLIKTRGQQVTLSCSPISGHRSVSWYQQTPGQGLQFLFEYFSETQRNKGNFPGRFSGRQFSNSRSEMNVSTLELGDSALYLCASSLDSLNSGNTIYFGEGSWLTVV.

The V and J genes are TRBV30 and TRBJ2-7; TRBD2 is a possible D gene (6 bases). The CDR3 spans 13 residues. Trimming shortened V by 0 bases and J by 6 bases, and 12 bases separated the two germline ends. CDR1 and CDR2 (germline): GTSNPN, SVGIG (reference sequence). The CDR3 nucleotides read TGTGCCTGGAGTGTAGGGCTAGCGTTCGAGCAGTACTTC. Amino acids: CAWSVGLAFEQYF.

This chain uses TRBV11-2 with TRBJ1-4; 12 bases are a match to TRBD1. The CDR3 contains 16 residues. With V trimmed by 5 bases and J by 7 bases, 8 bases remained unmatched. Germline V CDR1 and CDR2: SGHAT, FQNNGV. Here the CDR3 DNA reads TGTGCCAGCAGCGCCGGGACAGGGGGCCGAGGTGAAAAACTGTTTTTT. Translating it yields CASSAGTGGRGEKLFF.

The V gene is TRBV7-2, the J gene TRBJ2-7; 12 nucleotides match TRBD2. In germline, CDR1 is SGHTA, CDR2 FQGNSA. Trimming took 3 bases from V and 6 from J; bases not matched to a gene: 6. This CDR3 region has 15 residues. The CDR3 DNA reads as TGTGCCAGCAGCTTGACTAGCGGGAGCTGGTCCGAGCAGTACTTC. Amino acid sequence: CASSLTSGSWSEQYF.